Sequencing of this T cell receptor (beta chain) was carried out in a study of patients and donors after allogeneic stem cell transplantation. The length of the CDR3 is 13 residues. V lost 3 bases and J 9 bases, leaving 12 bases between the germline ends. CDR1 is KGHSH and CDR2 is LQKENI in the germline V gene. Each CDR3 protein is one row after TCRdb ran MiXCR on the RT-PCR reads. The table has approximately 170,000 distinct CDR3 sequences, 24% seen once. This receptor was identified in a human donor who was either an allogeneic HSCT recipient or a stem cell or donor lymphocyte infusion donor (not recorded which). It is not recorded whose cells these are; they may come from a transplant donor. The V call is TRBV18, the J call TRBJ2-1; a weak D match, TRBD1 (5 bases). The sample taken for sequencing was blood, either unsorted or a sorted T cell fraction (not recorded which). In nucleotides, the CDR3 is TGTGCCAGCTCACCTCCAGGGAAAAGTGAGCAGTTCTTC. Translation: CASSPPGKSEQFF.